This T cell receptor (beta chain) was recovered during a study of CD8+ T cells in alopecia areata. Looking at the study overall: Treatment comprised oral tofacitinib, 5 to 10 mg twice daily, in treated patients.

Study outcomes and limitations: Expanded CD8+ clones among the top 100, and scalp clonality, were significantly decreased by tofacitinib. Amid tofacitinib therapy, many expanded lesional clones stayed present in scalp and blood.

About this clone: Its antigen is undetermined.

Documented treatment: oral pan-JAK inhibitor, 5-10 mg twice daily. In alopecia areata patients, both lesional scalp punch biopsies and peripheral blood were collected. The CDR3 consists of 14 residues. V lost 0 bases to trimming and J lost 3 bases, with 7 bases between them. The germline CDR1 and CDR2 sequences are MGHRA and YSYEKL. RNA extraction was followed by reverse transcription into cDNA, which acted as the sequencing template. Clones were sequenced by immunoSEQ multiplex PCR, and TCRdb holds only the in-frame ones, with some missing. Of 50,000 to 65,000 clones listed, 40% to 55% are singletons.

The sequences come from CD8+ T cells sorted from blood, collected around week 37, from a patient treated with tofacitinib. The chain has TRBV4-1 and TRBJ2-3, with D hard to call. This TCR was recovered from a human donor with alopecia areata. The CDR3 spells CASSQDFTTDTQYF. CDR3 DNA: TGCGCCAGCAGCCAAGATTTCACTACAGATACGCAGTATTTT.